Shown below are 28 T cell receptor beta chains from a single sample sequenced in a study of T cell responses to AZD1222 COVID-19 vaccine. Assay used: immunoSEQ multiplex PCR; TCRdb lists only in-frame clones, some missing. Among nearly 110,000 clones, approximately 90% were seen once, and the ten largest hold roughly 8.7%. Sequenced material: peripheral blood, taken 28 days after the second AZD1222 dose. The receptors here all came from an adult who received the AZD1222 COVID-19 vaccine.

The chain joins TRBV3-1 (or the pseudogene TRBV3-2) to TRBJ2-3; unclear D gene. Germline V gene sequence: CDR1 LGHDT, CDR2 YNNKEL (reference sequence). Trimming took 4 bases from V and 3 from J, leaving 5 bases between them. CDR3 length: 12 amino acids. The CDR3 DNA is TGTGCCAGCAGCCCCCAGACAGATACGCAGTATTTT. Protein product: CASSPQTDTQYF.

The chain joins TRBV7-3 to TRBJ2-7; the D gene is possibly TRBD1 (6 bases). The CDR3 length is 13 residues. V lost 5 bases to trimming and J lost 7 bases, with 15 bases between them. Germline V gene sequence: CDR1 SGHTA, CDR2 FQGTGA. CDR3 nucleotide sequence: TGTGCCAGCAGCCCCGACAGGCTGGGTGAGCAGTACTTC. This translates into CASSPDRLGEQYF.

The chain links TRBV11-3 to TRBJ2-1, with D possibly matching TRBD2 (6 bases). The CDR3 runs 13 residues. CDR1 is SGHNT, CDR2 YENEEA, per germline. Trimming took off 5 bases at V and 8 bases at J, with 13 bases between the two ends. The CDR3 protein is CASSAGTADEQFF. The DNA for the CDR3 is TGTGCCAGCAGCGCCGGGACTGCCGATGAGCAGTTCTTC.

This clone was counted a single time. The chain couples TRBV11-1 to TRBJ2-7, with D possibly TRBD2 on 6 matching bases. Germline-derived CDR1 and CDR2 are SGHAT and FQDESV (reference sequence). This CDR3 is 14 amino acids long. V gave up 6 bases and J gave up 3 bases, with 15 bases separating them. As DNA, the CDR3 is TGTGCCAGCAGTCAACGTAGCGGATTCTACGAGCAGTACTTC. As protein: CASSQRSGFYEQYF.

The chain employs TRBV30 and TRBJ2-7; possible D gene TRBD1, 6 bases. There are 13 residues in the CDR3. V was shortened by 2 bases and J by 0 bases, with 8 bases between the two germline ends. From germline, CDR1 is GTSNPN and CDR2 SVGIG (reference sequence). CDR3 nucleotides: TGTGCCTGGAGTCGGGACACCTCCTACGAGCAGTACTTC. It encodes CAWSRDTSYEQYF. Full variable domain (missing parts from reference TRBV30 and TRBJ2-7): SQTIHQWPATLVQPVGSPLSLECTVEGTSNPNLYWYRQAAGRGLQLLFYSVGIGQISSEVPQNLSASRPQDRQFILSSKKLLLSDSGFYLCAWSRDTSYEQYFGPGTRLTVT.

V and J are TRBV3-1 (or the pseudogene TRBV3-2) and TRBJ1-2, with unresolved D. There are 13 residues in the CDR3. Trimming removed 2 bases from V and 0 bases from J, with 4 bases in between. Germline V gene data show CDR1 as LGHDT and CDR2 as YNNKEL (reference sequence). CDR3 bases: TGTGCCAGCAGCCAACAGACTAACTATGGCTACACCTTC. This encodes CASSQQTNYGYTF.

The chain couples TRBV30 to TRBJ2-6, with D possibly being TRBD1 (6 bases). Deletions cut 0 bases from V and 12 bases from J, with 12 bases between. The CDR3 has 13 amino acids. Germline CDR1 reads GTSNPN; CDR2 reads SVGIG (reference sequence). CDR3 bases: TGTGCCTGGAGTGTATTACAGGGAACCGTCCTGACTTTC. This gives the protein CAWSVLQGTVLTF. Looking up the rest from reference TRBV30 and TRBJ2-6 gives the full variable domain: SQTIHQWPATLVQPVGSPLSLECTVEGTSNPNLYWYRQAAGRGLQLLFYSVGIGQISSEVPQNLSASRPQDRQFILSSKKLLLSDSGFYLCAWSVLQGTVLTFGAGSRLTVL.

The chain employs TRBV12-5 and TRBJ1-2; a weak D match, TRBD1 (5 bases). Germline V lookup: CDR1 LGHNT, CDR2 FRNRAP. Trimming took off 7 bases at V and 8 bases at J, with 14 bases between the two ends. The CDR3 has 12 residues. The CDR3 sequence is CASAKGEGGYTF. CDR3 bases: TGTGCTAGTGCCAAAGGGGAAGGCGGCTACACCTTC.

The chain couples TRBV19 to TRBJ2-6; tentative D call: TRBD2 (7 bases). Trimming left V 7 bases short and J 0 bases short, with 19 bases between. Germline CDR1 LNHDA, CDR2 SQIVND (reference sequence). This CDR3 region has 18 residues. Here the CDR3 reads CASTHGGAQVSGANVLTF. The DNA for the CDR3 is TGTGCCAGTACCCATGGGGGGGCGCAGGTCTCTGGGGCCAACGTCCTGACTTTC.

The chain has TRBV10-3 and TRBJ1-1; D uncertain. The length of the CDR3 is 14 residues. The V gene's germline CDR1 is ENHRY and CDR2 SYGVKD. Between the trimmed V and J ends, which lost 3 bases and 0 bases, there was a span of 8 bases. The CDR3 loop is CAISDVTVNTEAFF. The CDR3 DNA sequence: TGTGCCATCAGTGATGTAACGGTGAACACTGAAGCTTTCTTT.

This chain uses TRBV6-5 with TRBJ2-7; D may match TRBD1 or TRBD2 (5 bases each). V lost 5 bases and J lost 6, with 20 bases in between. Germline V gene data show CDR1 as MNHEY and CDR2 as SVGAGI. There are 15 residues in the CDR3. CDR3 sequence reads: CASSRSTGTASEQYF. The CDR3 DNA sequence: TGTGCCAGCAGTCGCTCAACCGGGACCGCGAGCGAGCAGTACTTC.

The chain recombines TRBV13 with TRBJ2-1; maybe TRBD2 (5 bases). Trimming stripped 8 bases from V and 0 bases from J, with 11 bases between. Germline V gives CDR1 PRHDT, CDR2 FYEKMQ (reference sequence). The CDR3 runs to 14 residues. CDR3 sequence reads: CASGSTSSYNEQFF. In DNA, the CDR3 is TGTGCCAGCGGGAGCACGAGCTCCTACAATGAGCAGTTCTTC.

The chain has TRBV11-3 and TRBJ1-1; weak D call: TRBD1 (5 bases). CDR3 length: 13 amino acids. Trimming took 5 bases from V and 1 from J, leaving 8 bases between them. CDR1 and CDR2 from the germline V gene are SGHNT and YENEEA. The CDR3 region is CASSLGGNTEAFF. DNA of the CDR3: TGTGCCAGCAGCCTGGGGGGGAACACTGAAGCTTTCTTT.

The DNA for the CDR3 is TGTGCCAGCAGCTTAGGACTAGCGGGGGGTCTAGATACGCAGTATTTT. This gives the protein CASSLGLAGGLDTQYF. The chain employs TRBV5-5 and TRBJ2-3; TRBD2 matches at 14 bases. The J segment lost 5 bases and the V segment lost 2 bases, leaving 4 bases of the junction unmatched. Germline values: CDR1 SGHKS, CDR2 YYEKEE (reference sequence). This CDR3 spans 16 amino acids.

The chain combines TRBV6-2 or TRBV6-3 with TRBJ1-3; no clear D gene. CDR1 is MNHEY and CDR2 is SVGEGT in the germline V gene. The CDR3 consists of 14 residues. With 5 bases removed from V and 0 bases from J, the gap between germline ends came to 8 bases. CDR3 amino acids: CASSPDISGNTIYF. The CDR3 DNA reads TGTGCCAGCAGTCCCGACATCTCTGGAAACACCATATATTTT.

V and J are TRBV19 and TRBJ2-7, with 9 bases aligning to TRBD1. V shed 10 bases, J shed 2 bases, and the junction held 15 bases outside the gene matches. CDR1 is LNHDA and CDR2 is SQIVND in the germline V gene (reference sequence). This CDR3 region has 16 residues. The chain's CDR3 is CATQGAGRSNPYEQYF. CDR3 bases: TGTGCCACACAGGGGGCGGGCCGGAGTAATCCCTACGAGCAGTACTTC.

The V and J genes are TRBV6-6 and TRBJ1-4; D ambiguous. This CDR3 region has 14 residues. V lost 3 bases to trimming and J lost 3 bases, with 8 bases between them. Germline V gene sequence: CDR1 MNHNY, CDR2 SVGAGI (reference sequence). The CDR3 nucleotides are TGTGCCAGCAGTTATCGGGCGCCTAATGAAAAACTGTTTTTT. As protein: CASSYRAPNEKLFF.

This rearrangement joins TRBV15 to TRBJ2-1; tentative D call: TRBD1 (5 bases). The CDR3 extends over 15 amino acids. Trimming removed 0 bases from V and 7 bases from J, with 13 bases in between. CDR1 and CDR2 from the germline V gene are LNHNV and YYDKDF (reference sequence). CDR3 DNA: TGTGCCACCAGCAGAGATATGCAGGGTTGGAATGAGCAGTTCTTC. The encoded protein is CATSRDMQGWNEQFF.

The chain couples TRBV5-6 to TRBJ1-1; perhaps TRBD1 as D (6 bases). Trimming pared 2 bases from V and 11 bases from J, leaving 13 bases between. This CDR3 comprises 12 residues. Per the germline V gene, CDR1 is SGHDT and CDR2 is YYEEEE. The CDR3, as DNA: TGTGCCAGCAGCTTCGCCAGGGGCCGGGCTTTCTTT. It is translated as CASSFARGRAFF.

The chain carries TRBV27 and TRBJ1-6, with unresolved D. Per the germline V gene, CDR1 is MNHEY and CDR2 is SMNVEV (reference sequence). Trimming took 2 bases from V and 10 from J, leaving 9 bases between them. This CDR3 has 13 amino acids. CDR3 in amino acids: CASSLEFSSPLHF. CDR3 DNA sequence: TGTGCCAGCAGTTTAGAGTTTAGCTCACCCCTCCACTTT.

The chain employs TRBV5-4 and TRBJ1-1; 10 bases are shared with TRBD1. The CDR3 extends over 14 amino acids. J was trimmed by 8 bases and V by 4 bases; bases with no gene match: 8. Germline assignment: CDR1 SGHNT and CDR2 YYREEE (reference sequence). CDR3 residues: CASSDAGTGAEAFF. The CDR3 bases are TGTGCCAGCAGCGACGCCGGGACAGGGGCGGAAGCTTTCTTT.

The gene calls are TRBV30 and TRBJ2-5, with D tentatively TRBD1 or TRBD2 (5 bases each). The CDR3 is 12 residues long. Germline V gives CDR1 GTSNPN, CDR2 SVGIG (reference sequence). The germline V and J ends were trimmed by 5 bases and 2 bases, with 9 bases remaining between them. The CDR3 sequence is CAWEGPQETQYF. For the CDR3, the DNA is TGTGCCTGGGAGGGGCCACAAGAGACCCAGTACTTC.

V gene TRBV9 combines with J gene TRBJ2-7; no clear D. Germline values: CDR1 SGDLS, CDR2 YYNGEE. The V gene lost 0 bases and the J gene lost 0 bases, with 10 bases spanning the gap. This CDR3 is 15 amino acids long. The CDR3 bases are TGTGCCAGCAGCGTAGAGGCAAAAGCCTCCTACGAGCAGTACTTC. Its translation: CASSVEAKASYEQYF.

This CDR3 reads CASRMQAHPTNEKLFF. DNA for the CDR3: TGTGCCAGTAGAATGCAGGCTCATCCAACTAATGAAAAACTGTTTTTT. The genes are TRBV19 and TRBJ1-4; D gene unclear. Germline CDR1 and CDR2: LNHDA and SQIVND (reference sequence). Trimming pared 6 bases from V and 0 bases from J, leaving 14 bases between. CDR3 size: 16 residues.

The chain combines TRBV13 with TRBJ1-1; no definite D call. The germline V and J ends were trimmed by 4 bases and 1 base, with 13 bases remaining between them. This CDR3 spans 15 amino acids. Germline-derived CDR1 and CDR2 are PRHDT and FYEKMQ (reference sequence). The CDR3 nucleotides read TGTGCCAGCAGCTCGGACTTACGAACGAACACTGAAGCTTTCTTT. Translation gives CASSSDLRTNTEAFF. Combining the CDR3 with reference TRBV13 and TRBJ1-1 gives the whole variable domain AAGVIQSPRHLIKEKRETATLKCYPIPRHDTVYWYQQGPGQDPQFLISFYEKMQSDKGSIPDRFSAQQFSDYHSELNMSSLELGDSALYFCASSSDLRTNTEAFFGQGTRLTVV.

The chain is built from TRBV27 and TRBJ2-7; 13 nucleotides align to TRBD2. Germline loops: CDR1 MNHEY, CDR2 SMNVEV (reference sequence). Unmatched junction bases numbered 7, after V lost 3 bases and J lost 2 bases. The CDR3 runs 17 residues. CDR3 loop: CASSLLGTSGTPYEQYF. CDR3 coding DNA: TGTGCCAGCAGTTTGCTTGGGACTAGCGGGACACCCTACGAGCAGTACTTC.

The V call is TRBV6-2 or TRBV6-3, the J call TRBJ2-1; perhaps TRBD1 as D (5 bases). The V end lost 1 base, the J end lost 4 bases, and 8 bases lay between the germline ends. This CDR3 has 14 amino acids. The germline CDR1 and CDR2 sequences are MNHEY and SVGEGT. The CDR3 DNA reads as TGTGCCAGCAGTTACTTGAGACAGTACAATGAGCAGTTCTTC. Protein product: CASSYLRQYNEQFF.

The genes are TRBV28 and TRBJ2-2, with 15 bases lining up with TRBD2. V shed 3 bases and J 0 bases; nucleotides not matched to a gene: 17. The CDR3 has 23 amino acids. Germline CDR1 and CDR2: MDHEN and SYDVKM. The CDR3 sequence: CASSFIMPSPGTSGRPNTGELFF. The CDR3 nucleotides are TGTGCCAGCAGTTTTATTATGCCTTCCCCCGGGACTAGCGGGAGGCCGAACACCGGGGAGCTGTTTTTT.